This T cell receptor beta chain was sequenced during a study of T cell responses to AZD1222 COVID-19 vaccine. Broader study findings: Researchers took repertoire samples only after the peak T cell response had come. Possibly, clonal diversity was underestimated; donors were largely white British and included more females.

Comments on this clone: The antigen remains unidentified.

The method was immunoSEQ multiplex PCR; TCRdb's version includes in-frame clones alone and lacks a portion of them. The sample has tens of thousands of clones, roughly nine tenths seen once. This CDR3 region has 17 residues. The ends lost 0 bases at V and 3 bases at J; junction bases unmatched: 11. Germline V gene lookup returns CDR1 SGHVS and CDR2 FNYEAQ. The sample in question was peripheral blood, obtained 28 days after the second AZD1222 dose. The V gene is TRBV7-6, the J gene TRBJ2-7; 7 positions agree with TRBD1. The source is an adult who received the AZD1222 COVID-19 vaccine. The CDR3 loop is CASSLAKYRDRDYEQYF. The CDR3 DNA reads TGTGCCAGCAGCTTAGCGAAATACCGGGACAGAGACTACGAGCAGTACTTC. The entire variable domain, with the rest obtained from reference TRBV7-6 and TRBJ2-7, is as follows: GAGVSQSPRYKVTKRGQDVALRCDPISGHVSLYWYRQALGQGPEFLTYFNYEAQQDKSGLPNDRFSAERPEGSISTLTIQRTEQRDSAMYRCASSLAKYRDRDYEQYFGPGTRLTVT.